These 22 T cell receptor beta chains were all obtained from the same sample, sequenced in a study of blood T cell repertoires in COVID-19. The repertoire was sequenced with immunoSEQ multiplex PCR; TCRdb's copy has only in-frame clones and lacks some. This table has about 150,000 clones, 80% to 90% appearing once. Sequenced material: peripheral blood. Receptors originate from a man aged 50 or older who had recovered from COVID-19.

The J gene is TRBJ1-2, the V gene TRBV18; weak D call: TRBD1 (5 bases). Trimming left V 8 bases short and J 2 bases short, with 12 bases between. The CDR3 is 13 residues long. CDR1 and CDR2 (germline): KGHSH, LQKENI. The CDR3 region has the DNA TGTGCCAGCGCCAACGACAGAAACTATGGCTACACCTTC. Residues: CASANDRNYGYTF.

This clone was recorded a few times. The CDR3 DNA sequence: TGTGCCAGCAGTTTGTCCTCTTCACCCCTCCACTTT. This gives the protein CASSLSSSPLHF. The V and J genes are TRBV12-3 or TRBV12-4 and TRBJ1-6, with unresolved D. V shed 3 bases and J shed 9 bases, with 6 bases lying between them. The length of the CDR3 is 12 residues.

The rearrangement uses TRBV28 and TRBJ1-1; no clear D. The V end lost 2 bases, the J end lost 8 bases, and 15 bases lay between the germline ends. CDR1 is MDHEN, CDR2 SYDVKM, per germline. The CDR3 spans 14 residues. The DNA for the CDR3 is TGTGCCAGCAGTTTAGGACGGGCGGGGTCCGAAGCTTTCTTT. Translated: CASSLGRAGSEAFF.

The genes are TRBV11-3 and TRBJ1-1, with TRBD1 as a possible D gene (5 bases). Per the germline V gene, CDR1 is SGHNT and CDR2 is YENEEA. This CDR3 is built from 14 residues. V was clipped by 5 bases and J by 5 bases, with 15 bases between them. This chain's CDR3 is CASSPTWGTTEAFF. CDR3 nucleotide sequence: TGTGCCAGCAGCCCCACTTGGGGCACGACTGAAGCTTTCTTT.

The genes are TRBV6-5 and TRBJ1-6, with 7 bases fitting TRBD1. There are 14 residues in the CDR3. Per germline, CDR1 MNHEY and CDR2 SVGAGI. The V segment lost 6 bases and the J segment 9 bases; nucleotides outside the gene matches: 8. The DNA for the CDR3 is TGTGCCAGCAGAAGACAGGGACGTGGTTCACCCCTCCACTTT. Translation: CASRRQGRGSPLHF.

V and J are TRBV5-1 and TRBJ2-5; TRBD1 agrees at 11 bases. The V segment lost 4 bases and the J segment 5 bases; nucleotides outside the gene matches: 7. Germline V gives CDR1 SGHRS, CDR2 YFSETQ. There are 15 residues in the CDR3. The chain's CDR3 is CASSLGTGGYETQYF. The CDR3 DNA reads TGCGCCAGCAGCCTGGGGACAGGGGGGTATGAGACCCAGTACTTC.

J is TRBJ2-2 and V is TRBV5-1; D may be TRBD2 (5 bases). CDR1 is SGHRS and CDR2 is YFSETQ in the germline V gene. The CDR3 spans 12 residues. The V gene lost 2 bases and the J gene lost 8 bases, with 7 bases spanning the gap. In DNA, the CDR3 is TGCGCCAGCAGCTTTGGGGAGGGGGAGCTGTTTTTT. It is translated as CASSFGEGELFF.

The chain carries TRBV5-1 and TRBJ2-4; weak D call: TRBD1 (6 bases). Germline loops: CDR1 SGHRS, CDR2 YFSETQ. The CDR3 consists of 13 residues. V lost 1 base, J lost 8 bases, and 10 bases lay in between. CDR3 sequence (DNA): TGCGCCAGCAGCTTGAACAGGGTTGACATTCAGTACTTC. It yields the protein CASSLNRVDIQYF.

The V and J genes are TRBV19 and TRBJ1-3; TRBD1 might be the D (6 bases). Per germline, CDR1 LNHDA and CDR2 SQIVND (reference sequence). This CDR3 contains 14 residues. Between the trimmed V and J ends, which lost 10 bases and 4 bases, there was a span of 17 bases. The DNA for the CDR3 is TGTGCCACCAGAAGATCAGGGACAGGAAACACCATATATTTT. Protein sequence: CATRRSGTGNTIYF.

The rearrangement uses TRBV6-1 and TRBJ1-6; D perhaps matches TRBD1 (5 bases). V was shortened by 0 bases and J by 9 bases, with 12 bases between the two germline ends. Germline CDR1 MNHNS, CDR2 SASEGT. This CDR3 comprises 15 residues. The CDR3, as DNA: TGTGCCAGCAGTGAAGCGTCAGGGCGGCCTTCACCCCTCCACTTT. The encoded protein is CASSEASGRPSPLHF.

V is TRBV19 and J is TRBJ1-4; possible D gene TRBD1, 5 bases. The CDR3 runs 13 residues. In germline, CDR1 is LNHDA, CDR2 SQIVND (reference sequence). V lost 4 bases, J lost 8 bases, and 11 bases lay in between. The DNA of the CDR3 is TGTGCCAGTAGTAGAGACGGGGGGGAAAAACTGTTTTTT. Residues: CASSRDGGEKLFF. The whole variable domain, filled in from reference TRBV19 and TRBJ1-4, reads DGGITQSPKYLFRKEGQNVTLSCEQNLNHDAMYWYRQDPGQGLRLIYYSQIVNDFQKGDIAEGYSVSREKKESFPLTVTSAQKNPTAFYLCASSRDGGEKLFFGSGTQLSVL.

The gene calls are TRBV19 and TRBJ1-6; D possibly corresponds to TRBD1 (6 bases). The V end was cut by 9 bases, the J end by 7 bases, with 16 bases between. Germline V gene data show CDR1 as LNHDA and CDR2 as SQIVND (reference sequence). The CDR3 totals 14 residues. The CDR3 is CASQQNRANSPLHF. In DNA, the CDR3 is TGTGCCAGCCAACAGAACAGGGCCAATTCACCCCTCCACTTT. The complete variable domain, with remaining parts taken from reference TRBV19 and TRBJ1-6, reads DGGITQSPKYLFRKEGQNVTLSCEQNLNHDAMYWYRQDPGQGLRLIYYSQIVNDFQKGDIAEGYSVSREKKESFPLTVTSAQKNPTAFYLCASQQNRANSPLHFGNGTRLTVT.

The rearrangement joins TRBV6-5 to TRBJ1-4, with D maybe TRBD1 (5 bases). Deletions cut 6 bases from V and 7 bases from J, with 15 bases between. Germline CDR1 is MNHEY and CDR2 is SVGAGI. CDR3 size: 14 residues. The CDR3 region is CASRLAGSREKLFF. DNA for the CDR3: TGTGCCAGCAGGCTCGCAGGGTCTCGTGAAAAACTGTTTTTT.

The CDR3 sequence: CASSGPTGGTEAFF. CDR3 sequence (DNA): TGTGCCAGCAGTGGCCCCACAGGGGGCACTGAAGCTTTCTTT. V is TRBV9 and J is TRBJ1-1; TRBD1 agrees at 8 bases. The CDR3 extends over 14 amino acids. Per the germline V gene, CDR1 is SGDLS and CDR2 is YYNGEE. The J segment lost 4 bases and the V segment lost 5 bases, leaving 7 bases of the junction unmatched.

This clone came up a few times. This CDR3 is also generated by other DNA sequences in the sample. The genes are TRBV4-3 and TRBJ1-5; D remains ambiguous. V lost 0 bases and J lost 0, with 6 bases in between. The germline CDR1 and CDR2 sequences are LGHNA and YSLEER. The CDR3 covers 15 residues. CDR3 nucleotide sequence: TGCGCCAGCAGCCAAGACCGTTATAGCAATCAGCCCCAGCATTTT. Protein: CASSQDRYSNQPQHF.

In its sample, this clone was seen a few times. The J gene is TRBJ2-2, the V gene TRBV7-9, with 7 nucleotides matching TRBD1. V dropped 2 bases and J dropped 3; count of bases not matched to a gene: 15. The CDR3 totals 19 residues. Germline CDR1 SEHNR, CDR2 FQNEAQ (reference sequence). CDR3 DNA sequence: TGTGCCAGCAGCTTAATCAGGGTCTGGGACAGTCGGGACACCGGGGAGCTGTTTTTT. It translates to CASSLIRVWDSRDTGELFF.

The chain is built from TRBV30 and TRBJ1-3, with a weak D call TRBD1 (6 bases). V was pared by 0 bases and J by 0 bases, with 9 bases between. The CDR3 is 15 amino acids. Germline V gives CDR1 GTSNPN, CDR2 SVGIG (reference sequence). Written as DNA, the CDR3 is TGTGCCTGGAGTGTTACCAGGGGCTCTGGAAACACCATATATTTT. Encoded protein: CAWSVTRGSGNTIYF.

V is TRBV4-1 and J is TRBJ2-6, with TRBD1 as a possible D gene (6 bases). This CDR3 spans 16 amino acids. From germline, CDR1 is MGHRA and CDR2 YSYEKL. Trimming pared 1 base from V and 3 bases from J, leaving 10 bases between. CDR3 in DNA: TGCGCCAGCAGCCAAGTGGGGGCTAGTGGGGCCAACGTCCTGACTTTC. Translation: CASSQVGASGANVLTF.

This clone was observed a single time. V is TRBV5-1 and J is TRBJ2-3, with 7 bases fitting TRBD1. This CDR3 has 15 residues. J gave up 2 bases and V 5 bases, and 8 bases lay outside the gene matches. CDR1 and CDR2 from the germline V gene are SGHRS and YFSETQ. In DNA, the CDR3 is TGCGCCAGCAGGGATACAGGGGAAGCCACAGATACGCAGTATTTT. It codes for CASRDTGEATDTQYF.

This chain links TRBV19 with TRBJ1-1; unclear D gene. In germline, CDR1 is LNHDA, CDR2 SQIVND (reference sequence). This CDR3 spans 13 amino acids. V was shortened by 0 bases and J by 1 base, with 3 bases between the two germline ends. Here the CDR3 reads CASSIDRNTEAFF. In nucleotides, the CDR3 is TGTGCCAGTAGTATAGACAGGAACACTGAAGCTTTCTTT.

This clone was seen only once. V gene TRBV21-1 combines with J gene TRBJ2-3; TRBD1 is the table's D call, not checked against the DNA. TRBV21-1 is a known pseudogene. The CDR3 is 12 residues long. CDR3 loop: CASSKQGDTQYF. As DNA, the CDR3 is TGTGCCAGCAGCAAACAGGGAGATACGCAGTATTTT.

The rearrangement joins TRBV19 to TRBJ1-6, with D perhaps matching TRBD1 (6 bases). The length of the CDR3 is 16 residues. V gave up 4 bases and J gave up 8 bases, with 18 bases separating them. Germline-derived CDR1 and CDR2 are LNHDA and SQIVND (reference sequence). DNA for the CDR3: TGTGCCAGTAGTAGAGGCTGGTGGGCAGGGGATTCACCCCTCCACTTT. Its protein product is CASSRGWWAGDSPLHF.